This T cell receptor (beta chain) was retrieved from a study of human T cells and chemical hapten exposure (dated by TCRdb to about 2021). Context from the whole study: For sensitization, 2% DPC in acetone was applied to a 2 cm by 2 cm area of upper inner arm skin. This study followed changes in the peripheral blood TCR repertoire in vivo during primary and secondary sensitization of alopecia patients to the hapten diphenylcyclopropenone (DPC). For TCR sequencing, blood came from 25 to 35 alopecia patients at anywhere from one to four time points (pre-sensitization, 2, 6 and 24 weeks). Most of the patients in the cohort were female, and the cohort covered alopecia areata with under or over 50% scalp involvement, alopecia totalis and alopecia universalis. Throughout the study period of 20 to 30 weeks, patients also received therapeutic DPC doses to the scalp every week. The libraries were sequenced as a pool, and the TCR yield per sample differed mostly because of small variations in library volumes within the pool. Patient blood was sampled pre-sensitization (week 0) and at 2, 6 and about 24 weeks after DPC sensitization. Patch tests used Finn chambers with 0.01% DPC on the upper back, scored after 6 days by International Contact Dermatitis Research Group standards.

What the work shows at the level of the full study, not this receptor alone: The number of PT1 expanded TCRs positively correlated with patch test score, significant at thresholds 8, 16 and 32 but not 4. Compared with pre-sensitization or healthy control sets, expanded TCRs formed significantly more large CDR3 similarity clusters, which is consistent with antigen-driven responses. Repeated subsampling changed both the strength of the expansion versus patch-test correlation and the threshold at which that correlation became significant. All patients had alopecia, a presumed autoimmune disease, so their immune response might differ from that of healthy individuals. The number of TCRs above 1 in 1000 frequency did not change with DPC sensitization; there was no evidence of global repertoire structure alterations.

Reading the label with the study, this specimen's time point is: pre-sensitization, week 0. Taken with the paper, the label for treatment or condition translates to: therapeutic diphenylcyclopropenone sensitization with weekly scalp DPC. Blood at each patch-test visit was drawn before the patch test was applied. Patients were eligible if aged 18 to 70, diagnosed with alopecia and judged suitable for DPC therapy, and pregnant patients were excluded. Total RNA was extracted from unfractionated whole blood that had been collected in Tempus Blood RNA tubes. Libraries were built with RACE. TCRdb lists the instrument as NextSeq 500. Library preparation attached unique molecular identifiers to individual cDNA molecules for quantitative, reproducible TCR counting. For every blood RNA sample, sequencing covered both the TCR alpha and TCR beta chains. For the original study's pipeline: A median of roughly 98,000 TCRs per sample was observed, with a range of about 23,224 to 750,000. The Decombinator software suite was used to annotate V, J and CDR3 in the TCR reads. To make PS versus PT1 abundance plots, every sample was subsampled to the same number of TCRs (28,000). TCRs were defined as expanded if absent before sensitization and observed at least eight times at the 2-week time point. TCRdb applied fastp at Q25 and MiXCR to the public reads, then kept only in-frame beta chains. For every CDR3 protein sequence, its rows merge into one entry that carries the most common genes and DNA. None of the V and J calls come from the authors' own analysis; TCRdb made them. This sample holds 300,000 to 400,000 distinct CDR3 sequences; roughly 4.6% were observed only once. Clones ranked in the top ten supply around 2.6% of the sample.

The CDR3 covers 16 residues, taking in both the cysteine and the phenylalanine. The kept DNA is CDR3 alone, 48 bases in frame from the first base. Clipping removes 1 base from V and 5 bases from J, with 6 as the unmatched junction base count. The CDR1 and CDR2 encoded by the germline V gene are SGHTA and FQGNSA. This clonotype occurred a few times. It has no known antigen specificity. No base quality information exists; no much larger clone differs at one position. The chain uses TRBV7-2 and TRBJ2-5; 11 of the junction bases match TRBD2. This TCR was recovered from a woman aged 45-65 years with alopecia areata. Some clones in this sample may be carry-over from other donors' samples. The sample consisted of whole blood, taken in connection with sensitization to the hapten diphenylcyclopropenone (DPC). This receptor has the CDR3 CASSLDSGGAWETQYF. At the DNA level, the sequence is TGTGCCAGCAGCTTAGATAGCGGGGGGGCCTGGGAGACCCAGTACTTC.